This T cell receptor (beta chain) was documented in a study of shared clonotypes between healthy human individuals. General study findings and limits: The generation probabilities recorded for non-shared clonotypes fell below those of clonotypes shared by all four donors.

V lost 3 bases to trimming and J lost 5 bases, with 8 bases between them. The CDR3 is 13 residues long. Germline loops: CDR1 GTSNPN, CDR2 SVGIG (reference sequence). Of note for this clone: Its antigen is unidentified.

In the original processing: Filtering differed because ImmunoSEQ produced junction-only sequences that carried no quality scores. Clones were sequenced by immunoSEQ multiplex PCR, and TCRdb holds only the in-frame ones, with some missing. That table furnishes V, J and clone size, whereas the DNA furnished D and trimming. The repertoire holds millions of clones, with 85% to 95% as singletons. The sample was naive CD4+ T cells sorted from blood. Subset: CD45RA+ positively selected. The V and J genes are TRBV30 and TRBJ1-6; D not certain. The TCR originated in a young man in good health. This chain's CDR3 is CAWRYGDNSPLHF. As DNA, the CDR3 is TGTGCCTGGAGGTACGGGGATAATTCACCCCTCCACTTT. The entire variable domain, with the rest obtained from reference TRBV30 and TRBJ1-6, is as follows: SQTIHQWPATLVQPVGSPLSLECTVEGTSNPNLYWYRQAAGRGLQLLFYSVGIGQISSEVPQNLSASRPQDRQFILSSKKLLLSDSGFYLCAWRYGDNSPLHFGNGTRLTVT.